The rows below give T cell receptor beta chains drawn from one sample of a study of beta chain features in type 1 diabetes. Clones were read by immunoSEQ multiplex PCR, and TCRdb kept only the in-frame ones, dropping some. The data hold 200,000 to 300,000 clones, with roughly a tenth observed a single time. What was sequenced was naive CD4+ T cells from blood. These receptors were obtained from a man under 40 with type 1 diabetes. CDR3s include the opening cysteine and the closing phenylalanine or tryptophan. Each record gives: V gene, J gene, clone size, D gene, CDR3 DNA, CDR3 protein. The D gene is left open where the match is weak. Only some rows state a clone size, as once, few, many or a class for expanded clones.

v_call: TRBV11-2
j_call: TRBJ2-2
clone_size: few
d_call: .
cdr3_nt: TGTGCCAGCAGCTTAGCACAACCGAACACCGGGGAGCTGTTTTTT
cdr3_aa: CASSLAQPNTGELFF

v_call: TRBV4-1
j_call: TRBJ1-6
clone_size: .
d_call: TRBD1
cdr3_nt: TGCGCCAGCAGCCGAGACAGGGCTAATTCACCCCTCCACTTT
cdr3_aa: CASSRDRANSPLHF

v_call: TRBV6-1
j_call: TRBJ1-2
clone_size: .
d_call: .
cdr3_nt: TGTGCCAGCAGTGAGATGACGGCGGCCTATGGCTACACCTTC
cdr3_aa: CASSEMTAAYGYTF

v_call: TRBV6-5
j_call: TRBJ2-5
clone_size: few
d_call: .
cdr3_nt: TGTGCCAGCAGTTACAGCCCCCGGGGGACCCAGTACTTC
cdr3_aa: CASSYSPRGTQYF

v_call: TRBV2
j_call: TRBJ2-1
clone_size: .
d_call: TRBD2
cdr3_nt: TGTGCCAGCAGGGGGACTAGCGGGCTCTACAATGAGCAGTTCTTC
cdr3_aa: CASRGTSGLYNEQFF

v_call: TRBV6-1
j_call: TRBJ2-5
clone_size: few
d_call: TRBD2
cdr3_nt: TGTGCCAGCAGTGAAATGGGACTAGTCCAAGAGACCCAGTACTTC
cdr3_aa: CASSEMGLVQETQYF

v_call: TRBV9
j_call: TRBJ2-3
clone_size: few
d_call: .
cdr3_nt: TGTGCCAGCAGACCTACGGCGACAGGAATAACAGATACGCAGTATTTT
cdr3_aa: CASRPTATGITDTQYF

v_call: TRBV7-9
j_call: TRBJ2-1
clone_size: .
d_call: .
cdr3_nt: TGTGCCAGCAGCTTCCGGGAGAGAAACAATGAGCAGTTCTTC
cdr3_aa: CASSFRERNNEQFF

v_call: TRBV5-1
j_call: TRBJ2-7
clone_size: few
d_call: .
cdr3_nt: TGCGCCAGCAGCTACGGGACTGGTCCTTACGAGCAGTACTTC
cdr3_aa: CASSYGTGPYEQYF

v_call: TRBV5-6
j_call: TRBJ2-2
clone_size: .
d_call: .
cdr3_nt: TGTGCCAGCAGTAGGGGATTTAACACCGGGGAGCTGTTTTTT
cdr3_aa: CASSRGFNTGELFF

v_call: TRBV7-2
j_call: TRBJ2-1
clone_size: .
d_call: TRBD2
cdr3_nt: TGTGCCAGCCGCGGAAGGGCGGGGGGCCTCAATGAGCAGTTCTTC
cdr3_aa: CASRGRAGGLNEQFF

v_call: TRBV27
j_call: TRBJ1-6
clone_size: few
d_call: .
cdr3_nt: TGTGCCAGCAGTCCCTCACTCTTGGGGGCCGGTTCACCCCTCCACTTT
cdr3_aa: CASSPSLLGAGSPLHF

v_call: TRBV11-2
j_call: TRBJ1-2
clone_size: few
d_call: .
cdr3_nt: TGTGCCAGCAGCTTAGACTTGGGGACTCGGGGCTACACCTTC
cdr3_aa: CASSLDLGTRGYTF

v_call: TRBV5-1
j_call: TRBJ2-7
clone_size: few
d_call: TRBD2
cdr3_nt: TGCGCCAGCAGCTTGGCGGCGGGGGAGTCCTACGAGCAGTACTTC
cdr3_aa: CASSLAAGESYEQYF

v_call: TRBV5-6
j_call: TRBJ1-2
clone_size: .
d_call: .
cdr3_nt: TGTGCCAGCAGCCCGAGGCCAACAAGTACTTATGGCTACACCTTC
cdr3_aa: CASSPRPTSTYGYTF

v_call: TRBV7-3
j_call: TRBJ2-1
clone_size: .
d_call: TRBD1
cdr3_nt: TGTGCCAGCAGCGCGAACCGGGACAGGTCCAATGAGCAGTTCTTC
cdr3_aa: CASSANRDRSNEQFF

v_call: TRBV27
j_call: TRBJ2-3
clone_size: few
d_call: TRBD2
cdr3_nt: TGTGCCATGGCGACTAGCGGGGGGCCTCTTAGCACAGATACGCAGTATTTT
cdr3_aa: CAMATSGGPLSTDTQYF

v_call: TRBV6-5
j_call: TRBJ1-2
clone_size: few
d_call: TRBD1
cdr3_nt: TGTGCCAGCAGCCCCCGGGACAGGGATGGCTACACCTTC
cdr3_aa: CASSPRDRDGYTF

v_call: TRBV9
j_call: TRBJ1-3
clone_size: .
d_call: TRBD1
cdr3_nt: TGTGCCAGCAGCGGACAGGGCTCTGGAAACACCATATATTTT
cdr3_aa: CASSGQGSGNTIYF

v_call: TRBV5-1
j_call: TRBJ2-3
clone_size: few
d_call: TRBD2
cdr3_nt: TGCGCCAGCAGCCGGGGGCTAGCGGGGAGCACAGATACGCAGTATTTT
cdr3_aa: CASSRGLAGSTDTQYF

v_call: TRBV7-2
j_call: TRBJ2-3
clone_size: few
d_call: .
cdr3_nt: TGTGCCAGCAGCTCACGGACAGCACGAGATACGCAGTATTTT
cdr3_aa: CASSSRTARDTQYF

v_call: TRBV5-1
j_call: TRBJ1-6
clone_size: .
d_call: .
cdr3_nt: TGCGCCAGCAGCTCGGTCGGGAGCTCCTATAATTCACCCCTCCACTTT
cdr3_aa: CASSSVGSSYNSPLHF

v_call: TRBV29-1
j_call: TRBJ1-5
clone_size: few
d_call: .
cdr3_nt: TGCAGCGTTGAAGGGCGGGGCCAGGTACTCAATCAGCCCCAGCATTTT
cdr3_aa: CSVEGRGQVLNQPQHF

v_call: TRBV6-6
j_call: TRBJ1-6
clone_size: few
d_call: .
cdr3_nt: TGTGCCAGCCGCTGGGGGGAAACTAATTCACCCCTCCACTTT
cdr3_aa: CASRWGETNSPLHF

v_call: TRBV11-2
j_call: TRBJ2-6
clone_size: .
d_call: .
cdr3_nt: TGTGCCAGCAGCCTAAGACACTCTGGGGCCAACGTCCTGACTTTC
cdr3_aa: CASSLRHSGANVLTF

v_call: TRBV7-9
j_call: TRBJ2-4
clone_size: .
d_call: .
cdr3_nt: TGTGCCAGCAGCTTAGTTGGCCAAAACATTCAGTACTTC
cdr3_aa: CASSLVGQNIQYF

v_call: TRBV7-9
j_call: TRBJ2-7
clone_size: .
d_call: TRBD1
cdr3_nt: TGTGCCAGCAGCTCCGGACAGGGGATTTCCTACGAGCAGTACTTC
cdr3_aa: CASSSGQGISYEQYF

v_call: TRBV9
j_call: TRBJ1-1
clone_size: few
d_call: .
cdr3_nt: TGTGCCAGCAGTTGGGGGGTCGGCACTGAAGCTTTCTTT
cdr3_aa: CASSWGVGTEAFF